The 14 T cell receptor beta chains below all came from one sample that was sequenced in a study of beta chain features in type 1 diabetes. These receptors lack a known antigen. Since all of the isolated RNA was reverse transcribed, expressed TCRB transcripts were what got sequenced. Profiled with immunoSEQ multiplex PCR; TCRdb holds only in-frame clones, not every one. The data contain 300,000 to 350,000 clones, approximately 13% of them singletons. Study-wide findings and caveats: TCRB CDR3s were moderately but significantly shorter in Type 1 diabetes patients in all four CD4+ subsets.

The sample comprised naive CD4+ T cells from blood. These receptors all stem from a woman between 18 and 29 years old with type 1 diabetes.

The chain has TRBV7-2 and TRBJ2-4; possibly TRBD2 for D (7 bases). This CDR3 has 17 amino acids. Trimming shortened V by 5 bases and J by 6 bases, and 23 bases separated the two germline ends. Per the germline V gene, CDR1 is SGHTA and CDR2 is FQGNSA. CDR3 nucleotide sequence: TGTGCCAGCAGCACCCCCAACGCGGGGGCCCTTGGAAACATTCAGTACTTC. Translated, it gives CASSTPNAGALGNIQYF.

This clone was seen more than once but under ten times. The chain uses TRBV7-9 and TRBJ1-1; D uncertain. This CDR3 comprises 16 residues. The germline V gene encodes CDR1 SEHNR and CDR2 FQNEAQ (reference sequence). Trimming stripped 0 bases from V and 0 bases from J, with 11 bases between. CDR3 amino acids: CASSLAVGSLNTEAFF. For the CDR3, the DNA is TGTGCCAGCAGCTTAGCGGTGGGCAGTTTGAACACTGAAGCTTTCTTT.

This sequence joins TRBV7-2 and TRBJ2-4; 8 positions agree with TRBD2. CDR1 SGHTA and CDR2 FQGNSA come from the germline V gene. Trimming at V came to 2 bases and at J to 5 bases, leaving 5 bases not matched to a gene. The CDR3 is 15 amino acids. CDR3 residues: CASSLMGLVQNIQYF. Written as DNA, the CDR3 is TGTGCCAGCAGCTTAATGGGACTAGTACAAAACATTCAGTACTTC.

This clone was seen more than once but under ten times. The CDR3 reads CASSPPGFQAFF. The CDR3 DNA is TGTGCCAGCAGCCCCCCGGGGTTCCAAGCTTTCTTT. The V and J genes are TRBV7-2 and TRBJ1-1, with D unclear. Trimming left V 5 bases short and J 9 bases short, with 13 bases between. The CDR3 has 12 amino acids. The germline V gene encodes CDR1 SGHTA and CDR2 FQGNSA.

This CDR3 is CASSVGLRENNEQFF. CDR3 sequence (DNA): TGTGCCAGCAGCGTAGGGTTGCGCGAAAACAATGAGCAGTTCTTC. V usage is TRBV9 and J usage is TRBJ2-1; D is unclear. Trimming took 0 bases from V and 5 from J, leaving 12 bases between them. The CDR3 spans 15 residues. Germline-derived CDR1 and CDR2 are SGDLS and YYNGEE.

This clone came up a few times. CDR3 DNA sequence: TGTGCCAGCAGCCCACGGGACAGGAGAGATTTTGAAGCTTTCTTT. Translation gives CASSPRDRRDFEAFF. The chain has TRBV9 and TRBJ1-1; 8 nucleotides agree with TRBD1. The length of the CDR3 is 15 residues. Looked up from germline, CDR1 is SGDLS and CDR2 is YYNGEE. After removal of 4 bases from V and 7 bases from J, the junction contained 12 bases not matched to a gene.

This clone was counted a few times. This chain joins TRBV11-3 and TRBJ1-2; D is perhaps TRBD1 (5 bases). The CDR3 length is 13 residues. Trimming shortened V by 5 bases and J by 3 bases, and 10 bases separated the two germline ends. Germline V gives CDR1 SGHNT, CDR2 YENEEA. The CDR3 reads CASSPGLDYGYTF. In DNA form, the CDR3 reads TGTGCCAGCAGCCCAGGGCTAGACTATGGCTACACCTTC.

The J gene is TRBJ1-2, the V gene TRBV29-1; D is ambiguous. The CDR3 has 12 residues. Germline V gene sequence: CDR1 SQVTM, CDR2 ANQGSEA. The germline V and J ends were trimmed by 1 base and 7 bases, with 10 bases remaining between them. The CDR3 is CSVEVASIGYTF. Here the CDR3 DNA reads TGCAGCGTTGAAGTAGCTAGTATTGGCTACACCTTC.

In its sample, this clone was seen a few times. CDR3 protein: CASSDRRGGGYTF. In DNA form, the CDR3 reads TGTGCCAGCAGCGACCGCAGGGGTGGAGGCTACACCTTC. The chain uses TRBV2 and TRBJ1-2; D possibly corresponds to TRBD1 (6 bases). Germline V lookup: CDR1 SNHLY, CDR2 FYNNEI. CDR3 length equals 13 residues. With 6 bases removed from V and 8 bases from J, the gap between germline ends came to 16 bases.

This rearrangement joins TRBV11-3 to TRBJ2-7; weak D call: TRBD2 (5 bases). V lost 7 bases to trimming and J lost 2 bases, with 15 bases between them. CDR1 and CDR2 from the germline V gene are SGHNT and YENEEA. The CDR3 is made up of 14 amino acids. The CDR3 protein is CASNVRTLPYEQYF. CDR3 sequence (DNA): TGTGCCAGCAACGTAAGGACTCTACCCTACGAGCAGTACTTC. Full variable domain (missing parts from reference TRBV11-3 and TRBJ2-7): EAGVVQSPRYKIIEKKQPVAFWCNPISGHNTLYWYLQNLGQGPELLIRYENEEAVDDSQLPKDRFSAERLKGVDSTLKIQPAELGDSAVYLCASNVRTLPYEQYFGPGTRLTVT.

Notes on this clone: Other DNA sequences from this sample encode an identical CDR3 as well. The J gene is TRBJ2-5, the V gene TRBV4-1, with TRBD1 matching over 7 bases. Germline V lookup: CDR1 MGHRA, CDR2 YSYEKL. This CDR3 is 15 amino acids long. Losses at the gene ends were 1 base for V and 4 bases for J; bases not matched to a gene: 6. CDR3 sequence (DNA): TGCGCCAGCAGCCAAGGGCAGGGGGTAGGAGAGACCCAGTACTTC. Encoded protein: CASSQGQGVGETQYF.

The chain carries TRBV30 and TRBJ2-7, with 8 bases identical to TRBD2. V lost 2 bases and J lost 3; bases outside the gene matches: 9. Germline V gives CDR1 GTSNPN, CDR2 SVGIG (reference sequence). This CDR3 is 15 amino acids long. CDR3 sequence: CAWSPPSGPVYEQYV. The CDR3 nucleotides read TGTGCCTGGAGTCCACCTAGCGGGCCGGTCTACGAGCAGTACGTC.

There are a few counts of this clone. V gene TRBV30 combines with J gene TRBJ1-2; 9 nucleotides align to TRBD1. J was trimmed by 2 bases and V by 3 bases; bases with no gene match: 10. The CDR3 sequence is 16 residues long. Germline CDR1 reads GTSNPN; CDR2 reads SVGIG (reference sequence). CDR3 loop: CAWRGGPGTGNYGYTF. CDR3 nucleotide sequence: TGTGCCTGGAGGGGCGGTCCCGGGACAGGGAACTATGGCTACACCTTC.

This rearrangement joins TRBV30 to TRBJ1-1; possible D gene TRBD1, 5 bases. This CDR3 comprises 14 residues. V was shortened by 2 bases and J by 1 base, with 11 bases between the two germline ends. The V gene's germline CDR1 is GTSNPN and CDR2 SVGIG (reference sequence). DNA for the CDR3: TGTGCCTGGAGTAAACCCGACAGGAACACTGAAGCTTTCTTT. It codes for CAWSKPDRNTEAFF. Filled out from reference TRBV30 and TRBJ1-1, the complete variable domain reads SQTIHQWPATLVQPVGSPLSLECTVEGTSNPNLYWYRQAAGRGLQLLFYSVGIGQISSEVPQNLSASRPQDRQFILSSKKLLLSDSGFYLCAWSKPDRNTEAFFGQGTRLTVV.